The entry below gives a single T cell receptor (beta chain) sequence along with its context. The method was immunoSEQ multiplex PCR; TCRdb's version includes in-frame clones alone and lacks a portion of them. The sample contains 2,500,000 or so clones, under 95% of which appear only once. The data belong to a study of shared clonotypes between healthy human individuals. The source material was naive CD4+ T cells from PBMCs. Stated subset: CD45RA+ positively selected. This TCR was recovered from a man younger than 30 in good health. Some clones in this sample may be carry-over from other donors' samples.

In nucleotides, the CDR3 is TGTGCCAGCACGGGGCTAGCGGGGATTTACAATGAGCAGTTCTTC. The encoded protein is CASTGLAGIYNEQFF. The rearrangement uses TRBV6-6 and TRBJ2-1, with 9 bases aligning to TRBD2. Germline V gene sequence: CDR1 MNHNY, CDR2 SVGAGI (reference sequence). Trimming cost V 7 bases and J 4 bases; bases outside gene matches: 8. The CDR3 spans 15 residues.